The T cell receptor (beta chain) described here comes from a study of T-cell memory formation after mild COVID-19. The study's findings and limits: CD4+ contracting clones were mainly CM and EM; CD8+ ones, EMRA.

Constant-segment primers and 5'RACE yielded cDNA libraries for TCR alpha and TCR beta, each carrying sample barcodes and UMIs. From the 5' RACE reads, TCRdb called clonotypes with MiXCR, one entry per CDR3 protein. This sample has a few hundred thousand distinct CDR3 sequences, with around a sixth found just once. Trimming removed 5 bases from V and 4 bases from J; junction bases left unmatched: 8. This CDR3 has 14 amino acids. Germline CDR1 is MNHNY and CDR2 is SVGAGI (reference sequence). This clonotype has a handful of counts. The antigen is not known. Sequencing was done on a sample of PBMCs or a T cell subset sorted from them (not recorded which). The source of this sequence is a young man who had mild COVID-19 (a few samples of this study predate the infection). Cell type and time point are not known. The rearrangement joins TRBV6-6 to TRBJ2-7; TRBD1 matches 7 bases. The CDR3 nucleotides are TGTGCCAGCAGTACTACAGGGGTGAGGTACGAGCAGTACTTC. As protein: CASSTTGVRYEQYF.